This T cell receptor beta chain stems from a study of cytomegalovirus exposure and HLA in healthy donors. Findings and limits, study-wide: A later analysis reportedly identified an Asian-associated ancestry cluster as carrying fewer N-insertions than the approximately 670-donor mean. A later analysis showed HLA-associated TCR beta chains outstripping equally common others in clonal expansion.

PCR amplification relied on 60 Vbeta primers (plus 13 Jbeta primers). Clones were read by immunoSEQ multiplex PCR, and TCRdb kept only the in-frame ones, dropping some. The repertoire consists of some 100,000 clones, with over 60% occurring once and the leading ten covering roughly 4%. This clone was found a few times. As yet, its antigen is unknown. This CDR3 has 15 amino acids. The junction had 5 bases not matched to a gene; V was cut back by 6 bases and J by 7 bases. Germline V gives CDR1 SGHTA, CDR2 FQGNSA. At collection, donors were nominally healthy, but unrecorded immune exposures were probable.

Sample: PBMCs. This rearrangement joins TRBV7-2 to TRBJ2-2; TRBD2 agrees at 13 bases. The TCR was taken from a female donor in good health and CMV-seropositive. CDR3 nucleotides: TGTGCCAGCAGACCCGGACTAGCGGGGGTCGGGGAGCTGTTTTTT. The encoded protein is CASRPGLAGVGELFF.